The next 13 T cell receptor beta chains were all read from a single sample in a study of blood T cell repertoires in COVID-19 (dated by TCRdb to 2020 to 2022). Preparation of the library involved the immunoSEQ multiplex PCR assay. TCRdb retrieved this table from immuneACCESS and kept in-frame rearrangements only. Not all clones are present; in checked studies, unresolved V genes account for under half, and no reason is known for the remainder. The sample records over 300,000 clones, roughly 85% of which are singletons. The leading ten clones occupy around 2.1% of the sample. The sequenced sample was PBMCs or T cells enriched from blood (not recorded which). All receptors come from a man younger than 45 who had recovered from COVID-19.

The CDR3 spells CASSLTRGFYNEQFF. CDR3 sequence (DNA): TGTGCCAGCAGCTTAACGCGGGGGTTTTACAATGAGCAGTTCTTC. J is TRBJ2-1 and V is TRBV7-9; 7 positions match TRBD2. The germline gives CDR1 SEHNR, CDR2 FQNEAQ (reference sequence). J gave up 4 bases and V 2 bases, and 5 bases lay outside the gene matches. CDR3 length equals 15 residues. Complete variable domain (other parts from reference TRBV7-9 and TRBJ2-1): DTGVSQNPRHKITKRGQNVTFRCDPISEHNRLYWYRQTLGQGPEFLTYFQNEAQLEKSRLLSDRFSAERPKGSFSTLEIQRTEQGDSAMYLCASSLTRGFYNEQFFGPGTRLTVL.

This chain's CDR3 is CASSQSPGAGQPQHF. CDR3 nucleotides: TGTGCCAGCAGCCAGAGTCCAGGGGCCGGACAGCCCCAGCATTTT. The rearrangement joins TRBV5-5 to TRBJ1-5, with TRBD1 as a possible D gene (6 bases). The CDR3 has 15 residues. The V and J ends lost 4 bases and 7 bases respectively, with 18 bases between them. Germline CDR1 and CDR2: SGHKS and YYEKEE (reference sequence).

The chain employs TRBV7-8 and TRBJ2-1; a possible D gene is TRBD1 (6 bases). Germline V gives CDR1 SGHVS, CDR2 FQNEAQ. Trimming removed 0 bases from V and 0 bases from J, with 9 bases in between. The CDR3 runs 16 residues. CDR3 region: CASSLARGISYNEQFF. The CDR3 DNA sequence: TGTGCCAGCAGCTTAGCGAGGGGGATCTCCTACAATGAGCAGTTCTTC.

CDR3: CASRQRGGTDTQYF. In DNA form, the CDR3 reads TGTGCCAGCAGACAGCGGGGGGGCACAGATACGCAGTATTTT. The chain uses TRBV27 and TRBJ2-3, with 9 bases matching TRBD2. This CDR3 has 14 amino acids. CDR1 and CDR2 from the germline V gene are MNHEY and SMNVEV (reference sequence). With 6 bases clipped from V and 1 base from J, the junction kept 2 bases outside the gene matches.

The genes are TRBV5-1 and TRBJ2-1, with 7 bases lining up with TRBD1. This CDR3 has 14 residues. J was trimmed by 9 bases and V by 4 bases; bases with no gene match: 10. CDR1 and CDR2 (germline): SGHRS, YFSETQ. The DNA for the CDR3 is TGCGCCAGCAGCGAAAGACAGGGTTTTGGTGAGCAGTTCTTC. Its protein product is CASSERQGFGEQFF.

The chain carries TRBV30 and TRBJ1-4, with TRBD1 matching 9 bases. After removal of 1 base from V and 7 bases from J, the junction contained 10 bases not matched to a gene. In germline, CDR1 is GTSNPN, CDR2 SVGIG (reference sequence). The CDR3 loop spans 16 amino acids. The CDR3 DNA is TGTGCCTGGAGTGGGAAACCGGGACAGGGAGGTGAAAAACTGTTTTTT. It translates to CAWSGKPGQGGEKLFF.

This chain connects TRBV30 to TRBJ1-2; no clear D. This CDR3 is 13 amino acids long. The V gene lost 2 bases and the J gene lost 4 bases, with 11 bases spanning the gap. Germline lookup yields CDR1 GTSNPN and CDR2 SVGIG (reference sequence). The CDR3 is CAWSFAGAYGYTF. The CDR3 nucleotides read TGTGCCTGGAGTTTCGCAGGCGCCTATGGCTACACCTTC.

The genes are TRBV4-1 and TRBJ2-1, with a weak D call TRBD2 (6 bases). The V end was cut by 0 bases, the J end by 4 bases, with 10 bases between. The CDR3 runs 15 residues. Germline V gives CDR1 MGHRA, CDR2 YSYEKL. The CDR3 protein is CASSQDRGTYNEQFF. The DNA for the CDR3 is TGCGCCAGCAGCCAAGATCGAGGGACTTACAATGAGCAGTTCTTC.

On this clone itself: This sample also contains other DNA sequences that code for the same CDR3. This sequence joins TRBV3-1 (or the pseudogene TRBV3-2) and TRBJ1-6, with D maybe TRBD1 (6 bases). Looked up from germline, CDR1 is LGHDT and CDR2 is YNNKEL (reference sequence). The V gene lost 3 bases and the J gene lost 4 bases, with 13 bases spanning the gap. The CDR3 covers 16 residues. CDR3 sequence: CASSHPQGSYNSPLHF. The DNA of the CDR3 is TGTGCCAGCAGCCACCCACAGGGTTCTTATAATTCACCCCTCCACTTT.

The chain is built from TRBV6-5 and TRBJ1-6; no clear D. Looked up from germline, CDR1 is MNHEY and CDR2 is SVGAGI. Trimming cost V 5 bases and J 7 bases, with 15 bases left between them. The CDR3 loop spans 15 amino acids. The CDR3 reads CASSTTRGPNSPLHF. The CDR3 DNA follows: TGTGCCAGCAGTACAACACGCGGGCCAAATTCACCCCTCCACTTT.

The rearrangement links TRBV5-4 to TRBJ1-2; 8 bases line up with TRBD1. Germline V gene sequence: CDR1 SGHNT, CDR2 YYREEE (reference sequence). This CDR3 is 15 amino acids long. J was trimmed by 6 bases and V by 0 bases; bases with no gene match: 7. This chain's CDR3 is CASSLGGAGGDGYTF. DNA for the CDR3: TGTGCCAGCAGCTTGGGCGGGGCAGGGGGCGATGGCTACACCTTC. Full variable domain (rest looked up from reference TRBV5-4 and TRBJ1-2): ETGVTQSPTHLIKTRGQQVTLRCSSQSGHNTVSWYQQALGQGPQFIFQYYREEENGRGNFPPRFSGLQFPNYSSELNVNALELDDSALYLCASSLGGAGGDGYTFGSGTRLTVV.

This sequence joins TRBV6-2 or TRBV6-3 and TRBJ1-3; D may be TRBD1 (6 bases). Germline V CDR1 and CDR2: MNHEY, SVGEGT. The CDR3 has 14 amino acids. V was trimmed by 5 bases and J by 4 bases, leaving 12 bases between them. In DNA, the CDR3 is TGTGCCAGCAGTGACCAGGGGACCGGAAACACCATATATTTT. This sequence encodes CASSDQGTGNTIYF.

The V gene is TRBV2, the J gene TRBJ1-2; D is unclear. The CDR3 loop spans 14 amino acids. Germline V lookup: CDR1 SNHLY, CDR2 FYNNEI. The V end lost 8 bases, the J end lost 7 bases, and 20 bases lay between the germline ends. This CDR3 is CASRTGGSRGGYTF. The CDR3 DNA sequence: TGTGCCAGCCGGACCGGCGGGTCACGAGGTGGCTACACCTTC. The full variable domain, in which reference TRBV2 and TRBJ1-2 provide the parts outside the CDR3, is EPEVTQTPSHQVTQMGQEVILRCVPISNHLYFYWYRQILGQKVEFLVSFYNNEISEKSEIFDDQFSVERPDGSNFTLKIRSTKLEDSAMYFCASRTGGSRGGYTFGSGTRLTVV.